This T cell receptor beta chain derives from a study of blood T cell repertoires in COVID-19. Study in general: Spain, Italy and the United States supplied samples that represented acute and convalescent COVID-19. The analysed material was cDNA or gDNA that came from T cells, B-cell-depleted T cells, or PBMCs.

J lost 5 bases, V lost 1 base, and 5 bases had no gene match. Looked up from germline, CDR1 is SGHTA and CDR2 is FQGNSA. The CDR3 has 15 amino acids. Measured with immunoSEQ multiplex PCR; TCRdb has only the in-frame clones, and not every one. The sample has a few hundred thousand clones, around 91% seen once. All enrollees were roughly 18 to 89 years old and from roughly 22 US areas. Self-reported history from a screening survey and questionnaire set each donor's cohort. The source of this sequence is a woman under 30 with acute COVID-19. The chain couples TRBV7-2 to TRBJ2-5, with 9 bases matching TRBD1. Material for sequencing was PBMCs or T cells enriched from blood (not recorded which). The CDR3 DNA reads TGTGCCAGCAGCTTAGTAACAGGGGGCAGGGAGACCCAGTACTTC. This encodes CASSLVTGGRETQYF.